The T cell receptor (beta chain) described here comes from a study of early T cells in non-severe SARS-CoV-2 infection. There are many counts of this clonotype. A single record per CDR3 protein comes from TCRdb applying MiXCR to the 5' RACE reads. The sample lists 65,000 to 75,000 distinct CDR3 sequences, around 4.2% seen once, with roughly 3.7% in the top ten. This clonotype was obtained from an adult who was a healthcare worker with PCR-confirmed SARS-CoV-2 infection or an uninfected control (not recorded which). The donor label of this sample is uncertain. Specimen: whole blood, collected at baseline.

CDR3 amino acids: CASSRRGPEWPYEQYF. DNA for the CDR3: TGTGCCAGCAGCCGTAGAGGGCCCGAATGGCCCTACGAGCAGTACTTC. The V gene is TRBV7-2, the J gene TRBJ2-7; D is perhaps TRBD2 (5 bases). The CDR3 sequence is 16 residues long. V was trimmed by 5 bases and J by 2 bases, leaving 19 bases between them. CDR1 is SGHTA and CDR2 is FQGNSA in the germline V gene.